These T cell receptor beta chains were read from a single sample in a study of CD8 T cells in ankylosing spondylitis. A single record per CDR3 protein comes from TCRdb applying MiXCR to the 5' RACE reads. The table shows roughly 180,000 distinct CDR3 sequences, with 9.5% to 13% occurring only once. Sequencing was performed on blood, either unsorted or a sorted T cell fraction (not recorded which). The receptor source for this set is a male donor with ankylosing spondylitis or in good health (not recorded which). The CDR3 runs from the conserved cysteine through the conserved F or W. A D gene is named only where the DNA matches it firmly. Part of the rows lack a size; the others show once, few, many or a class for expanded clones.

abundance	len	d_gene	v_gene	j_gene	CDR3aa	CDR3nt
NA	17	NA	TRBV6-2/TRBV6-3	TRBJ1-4	CASSYRAHRGTNEKLFF	TGTGCCAGCAGTTACCGGGCCCACCGAGGGACTAATGAAAAACTGTTTTTT
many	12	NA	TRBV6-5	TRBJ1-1	CASSPRIGEAFF	TGTGCCAGCAGTCCTCGGATAGGCGAAGCTTTCTTT
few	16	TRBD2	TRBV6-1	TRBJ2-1	CASSPTSGGWYNEQFF	TGTGCCAGCAGTCCAACTAGCGGTGGATGGTACAATGAGCAGTTCTTC
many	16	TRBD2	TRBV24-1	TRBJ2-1	CATSDSLAGAYNEQFF	TGTGCCACCAGTGATTCACTAGCGGGAGCTTACAATGAGCAGTTCTTC
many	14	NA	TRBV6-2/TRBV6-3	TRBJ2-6	CASRRVSGANVLTF	TGTGCCAGCAGACGGGTCTCTGGGGCCAACGTCCTGACTTTC
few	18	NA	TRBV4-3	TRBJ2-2	CASSQDLRQGLYTGELFF	TGCGCCAGCAGCCAAGATCTCAGACAGGGACTGTACACCGGGGAGCTGTTTTTT
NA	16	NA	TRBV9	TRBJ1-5	CASSVGARGLDQPQHF	TGTGCCAGCAGCGTTGGGGCGAGGGGGTTAGATCAGCCCCAGCATTTT
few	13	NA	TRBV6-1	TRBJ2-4	CASSGVAKNIQYF	TGTGCCAGCAGCGGGGTAGCCAAAAACATTCAGTACTTC
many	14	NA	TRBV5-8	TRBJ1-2	CASRGGRTLYGYTF	TGTGCCAGCAGGGGCGGACGGACCCTCTATGGCTACACCTTC
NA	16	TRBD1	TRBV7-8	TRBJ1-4	CASSSTDRARGEKLFF	TGTGCCAGCAGCTCCACCGACAGGGCGAGGGGTGAAAAACTGTTTTTT
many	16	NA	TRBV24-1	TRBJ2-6	CATSDPGGAGANVLTF	TGTGCCACCAGTGATCCCGGTGGGGCTGGGGCCAACGTCCTGACTTTC
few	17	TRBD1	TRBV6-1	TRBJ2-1	CASSLTPGTGGYNEQFF	TGTGCCAGCAGCCTAACCCCGGGGACAGGGGGCTACAATGAGCAGTTCTTC
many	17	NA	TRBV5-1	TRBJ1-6	CASSEQGLAIGNSPLHF	TGCGCCAGCAGCGAACAGGGTTTGGCGATCGGGAATTCACCCCTCCACTTT
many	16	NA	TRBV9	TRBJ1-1	CASSLRGGPLNTEAFF	TGTGCCAGCAGCCTCCGGGGGGGACCGCTGAACACTGAAGCTTTCTTT
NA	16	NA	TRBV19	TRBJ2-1	CASSIRQRPVYNEQFF	TGTGCCAGTAGTATCCGTCAGCGACCGGTCTACAATGAGCAGTTCTTC
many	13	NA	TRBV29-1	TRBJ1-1	CSVAADTRTEAFF	TGCAGCGTTGCCGCGGACACGAGGACTGAAGCTTTCTTT
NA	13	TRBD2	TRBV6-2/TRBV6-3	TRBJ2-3	CASKLAGADTQYF	TGTGCCAGCAAGTTAGCGGGGGCAGATACGCAGTATTTT
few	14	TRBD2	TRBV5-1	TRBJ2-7	CASSLVLAKDEQYF	TGCGCCAGCAGCTTGGTACTAGCGAAAGACGAGCAGTACTTC